Sequencing of this T cell receptor beta chain was carried out in a study of blood T cells in healthy people across ages. With a J-beta primer mix and a sample-barcoded 5' primer, a second PCR ran roughly 6 to 11 cycles. MiXCR, applied by TCRdb to the 5' RACE reads, yields one record per CDR3 protein. The data show 850,000 to 1,000,000 distinct CDR3 sequences, with 48% seen just once and around an eighth held by the top ten. Germline V gene sequence: CDR1 MNHEY, CDR2 SMNVEV (reference sequence). V lost 4 bases and J lost 0, with 11 bases in between. This CDR3 spans 15 amino acids. The specimen was blood. V and J are TRBV27 and TRBJ2-3; D not resolved. This TCR derives from a man younger than 45 in good health. CDR3 coding DNA: TGTGCCAGCAGTTATCGGGTGTTTAGCACAGATACGCAGTATTTT. Translation: CASSYRVFSTDTQYF.